The text below deals with one T cell receptor (beta chain). The antigen is not known. The data originate from a study of regulatory T cells in long-lasting Graves disease. Regarding the study as a whole: Persistent Graves' patients showed a TCR diversity that was lower than that of newly diagnosed ones.

Both iRepertoire HTBI primers and Arm-PCR of CDR3 regions were used to build the TCR beta libraries. Each CDR3 protein gets one entry after TCRdb re-called the multiplex PCR reads with MiXCR. Found here are hundreds of thousands of distinct CDR3 sequences, approximately 16% of them singletons; the top ten hold approximately 30%. Trimming took 6 bases from V and 0 from J, leaving 14 bases between them. CDR3 size: 16 residues. Germline V CDR1 and CDR2: MGHDK, SYGVNS. Time point in this sample: newly diagnosed GD, antithyroid drugs for less than 3 months. Generation of the TCR library employed RNA extracted from PBMCs. Recruitment took place at an endocrinology department in Xi'an, China. This sample also belongs to another study, concerning T cells in Graves' hyperthyroidism and ophthalmopathy. That paper notes: Carried out on the TCR CDR3, a first-round RT-PCR used the HTBI primer set. Onset of ophthalmopathy came a median approximately 6.8 months after the model predicted it.

This sample comprised peripheral blood mononuclear cells (PBMCs), obtained at new diagnosis, from a patient treated with antithyroid drugs. V usage is TRBV25-1 and J usage is TRBJ2-2; D gene uncertain. The sequence was collected from a man in his forties with Graves disease. CDR3 protein: CASSSDRYANTGELFF. CDR3 sequence (DNA): TGTGCCAGCAGCTCCGACCGATACGCGAACACCGGGGAGCTGTTTTTT.